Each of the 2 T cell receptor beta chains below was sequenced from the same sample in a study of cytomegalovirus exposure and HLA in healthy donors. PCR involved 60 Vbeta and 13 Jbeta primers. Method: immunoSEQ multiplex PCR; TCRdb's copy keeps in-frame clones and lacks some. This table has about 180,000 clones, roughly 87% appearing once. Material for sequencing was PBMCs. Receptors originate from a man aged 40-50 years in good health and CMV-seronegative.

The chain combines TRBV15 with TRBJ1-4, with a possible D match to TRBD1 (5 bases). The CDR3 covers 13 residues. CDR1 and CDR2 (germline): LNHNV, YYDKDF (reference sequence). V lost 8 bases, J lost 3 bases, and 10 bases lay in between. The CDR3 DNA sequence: TGTGCCACCCAGGGTCCTTCTAATGAAAAACTGTTTTTT. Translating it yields CATQGPSNEKLFF.

The CDR3 sequence is CASSQKGTINTGELFF. CDR3 bases: TGTGCCAGCAGCCAAAAGGGGACTATTAACACCGGGGAGCTGTTTTTT. The rearrangement uses TRBV7-2 and TRBJ2-2; TRBD2 aligns across 7 bases. The CDR3 is 16 residues long. Germline assignment: CDR1 SGHTA and CDR2 FQGNSA. V lost 5 bases to trimming and J lost 2 bases; unmatched junction nucleotides: 8.